This T cell receptor beta chain was captured by sequencing in a study of Ad26.COV2.S vaccination and SARS-CoV-2 variants. This clone was picked up one time. Its antigen is not known. This table comes from immunoSEQ multiplex PCR, and its TCRdb copy is limited to in-frame clones, with some not included. This table holds roughly 140,000 clones, 86% found once. V gave up 4 bases and J gave up 0 bases; unmatched junction bases: 6. The CDR3 covers 17 residues. Germline CDR1 is MGHRA and CDR2 is YSYEKL. General study results and limits: Participants in the vaccine arm had higher spike-specific TCR breadth; placebo recipients had lower. Measures of TCR breadth and depth may have fallen short of total T cell responses. There was reportedly substantial breadth in spike-specific CD8+ and CD4+ T cell responses after vaccination. Similar non-spike TCR breadth was seen in vaccine and placebo recipients.

This TCR was recovered from a human donor who had recovered from COVID-19. The specimen was peripheral blood, collected after recovery from COVID-19. This chain connects TRBV4-1 to TRBJ2-6, with TRBD1 matching over 7 bases. In nucleotides, the CDR3 is TGCGCCAGCAGCCTCCCGGGACAGCCCTCTGGGGCCAACGTCCTGACTTTC. Its protein is CASSLPGQPSGANVLTF.